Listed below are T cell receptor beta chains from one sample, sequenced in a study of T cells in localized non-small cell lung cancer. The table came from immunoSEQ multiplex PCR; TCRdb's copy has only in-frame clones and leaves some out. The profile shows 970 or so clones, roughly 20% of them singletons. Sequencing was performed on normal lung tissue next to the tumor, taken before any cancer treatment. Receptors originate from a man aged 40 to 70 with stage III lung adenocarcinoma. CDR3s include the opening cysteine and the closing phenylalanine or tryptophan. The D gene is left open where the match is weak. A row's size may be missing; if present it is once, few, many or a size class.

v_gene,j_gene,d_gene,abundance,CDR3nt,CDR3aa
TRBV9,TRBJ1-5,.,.,TGTGCCAGCACCATAGAAGGGGCAGGATCTAGCAATCAGCCCCAGCATTTT,CASTIEGAGSSNQPQHF
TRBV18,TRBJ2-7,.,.,TGTGCCAGCTCACCCGGGACTCGCGAGCAGTACTTC,CASSPGTREQYF
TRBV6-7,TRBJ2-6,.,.,TGTGCCAGCCTATTTCCGGGCCTTGGGGCCAACGTCCTGACTTTC,CASLFPGLGANVLTF
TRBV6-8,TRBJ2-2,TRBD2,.,TGTGCCAGCAGTTTGGGGGGGTTGGGCACCGGGGAGCTGTTTTTT,CASSLGGLGTGELFF
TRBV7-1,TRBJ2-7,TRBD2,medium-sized,TGTGCCAGCAGTGCTAGCGGGGGGGCTGGCTACCACGAGCAGTACTTC,CASSASGGAGYHEQYF
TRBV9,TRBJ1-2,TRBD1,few,TGTGCCAGCAGCGTAGGACAGGGCATCTCTAACTATGGCTACACCTTC,CASSVGQGISNYGYTF
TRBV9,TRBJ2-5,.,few,TGTGCCAGCAGCGTGAACGGGGGCAGGGAGACCCAGTACTTC,CASSVNGGRETQYF
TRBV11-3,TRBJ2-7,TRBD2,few,TGTGCCAGCAGCCCGACTAGCGGAACCTACGAGCAGTACTTC,CASSPTSGTYEQYF
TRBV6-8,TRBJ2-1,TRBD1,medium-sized,TGTGCCAGCAGTCCTCCGGGACAGTACAATGAGCAGTTCTTC,CASSPPGQYNEQFF
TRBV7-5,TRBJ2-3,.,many,TGTGCCAGCAGCTCATCCAGCGGGGGGGGGTTAGATACGCAGTATTTT,CASSSSSGGGLDTQYF
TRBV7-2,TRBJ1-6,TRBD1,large,TGTGCCAGCGGGACAGGCCCCAATAGGACCCTCCACTTT,CASGTGPNRTLHF
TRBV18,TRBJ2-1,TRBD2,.,TGTGCCAGCTCAGCCTACCGGGGGGACAATGAGCAGTTCTTC,CASSAYRGDNEQFF
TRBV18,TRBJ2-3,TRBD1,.,TGTGCCAGCCTAGGACAGGTGCGCCGCCGGGATACGCAGTATTTT,CASLGQVRRRDTQYF
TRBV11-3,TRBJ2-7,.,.,TGTGCCAGCAGCCAAAGTGCACTAACAGGGAACGACGAGCAGTACTTC,CASSQSALTGNDEQYF
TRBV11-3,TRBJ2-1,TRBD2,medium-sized,TGTGCCAGCAGCTTGGGGACTAGCGGGGGCAATGAGCAGTTCTTC,CASSLGTSGGNEQFF
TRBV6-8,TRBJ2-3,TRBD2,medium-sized,TGTGCCAGCAGTTACCTCGGACTAGCGGGGAGCACAGATACGCAGTATTTT,CASSYLGLAGSTDTQYF
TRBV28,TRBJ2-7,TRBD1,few,TGTGCCAGCAGTCCATCGACAGGGGGCTACGAGCAGTACTTC,CASSPSTGGYEQYF
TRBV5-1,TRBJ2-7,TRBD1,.,TGCGCCAGCAGCTCGGGACAGTTATCCTCCTACGAGCAGTACTTC,CASSSGQLSSYEQYF
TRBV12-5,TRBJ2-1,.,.,TGTGCTAGTGGTTTGGCCTCGACAACGGGACTTTACTACAATGAGCAGTTCTTC,CASGLASTTGLYYNEQFF
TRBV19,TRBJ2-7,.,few,TGTGCCAGTAGCAACAGGTTCGGGGACGAGCAGTACTTC,CASSNRFGDEQYF
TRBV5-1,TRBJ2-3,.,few,TGCGCCAGCAGCTTGGAAGGGTTTTTCCCAGATACGCAGTATTTT,CASSLEGFFPDTQYF
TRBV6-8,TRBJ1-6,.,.,TGTGCCAGCAGACGGCAGGGGACTGGATCCTATAATTCACCCCTCCACTTT,CASRRQGTGSYNSPLHF
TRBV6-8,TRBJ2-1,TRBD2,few,TGTGCCAGCAGTGACGCTGGGACTAGCGGGGGGGCTGATGAGCAGTTCTTC,CASSDAGTSGGADEQFF
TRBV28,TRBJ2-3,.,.,TGTGCCAGCAGTTTAGCCAGGGGTGCAGATACGCAGTATTTT,CASSLARGADTQYF
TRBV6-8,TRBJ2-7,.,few,TGTGCCAGTACGGACCAGGGGGGTGGATACGAGCAGTACTTC,CASTDQGGGYEQYF
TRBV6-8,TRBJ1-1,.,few,TGTGCCAGCAGTTTCCGACAGGCTGTTCAACAGAACACTGAAGCTTTCTTT,CASSFRQAVQQNTEAFF
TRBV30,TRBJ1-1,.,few,TGTGCCTGGAGTGTACCCGGGACGCTACCAGCTTTCTTT,CAWSVPGTLPAFF
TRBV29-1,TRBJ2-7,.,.,TGCAGCGTTACTGGCCATTCCTACGAGCAGTACTTC,CSVTGHSYEQYF
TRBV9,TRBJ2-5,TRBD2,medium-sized,TGTGCCAGCAGCGTGTCCCCCCTAGCGGGGGTCCAAGAGACCCAGTACTTC,CASSVSPLAGVQETQYF
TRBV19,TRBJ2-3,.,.,TGTGCCAGTAAGGGTTCCTCGGGCACAGATACGCAGTATTTT,CASKGSSGTDTQYF
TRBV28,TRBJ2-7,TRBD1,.,TGTGCCAGCAGTTTGAGCCGCGACAGGGTCTCCTACGAGCAGTACTTC,CASSLSRDRVSYEQYF
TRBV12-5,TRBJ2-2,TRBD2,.,TGTGCTAGTGGTTCTCCTAGCGGGGGGTCCAACACCGGGGAGCTGTTTTTT,CASGSPSGGSNTGELFF
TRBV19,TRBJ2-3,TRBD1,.,TGTGCCAGTAGCCCTTCCAGGGGGTCCACAGATACGCAGTATTTT,CASSPSRGSTDTQYF
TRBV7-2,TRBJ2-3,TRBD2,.,TGTGCCAGCAGCGGGAGGGGCACAGATACGCAGTATTTT,CASSGRGTDTQYF
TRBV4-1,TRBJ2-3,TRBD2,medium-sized,TGCGCCAGCAGCCTACGCGGGGGGGACCTCGTCACAGATACGCAGTATTTT,CASSLRGGDLVTDTQYF
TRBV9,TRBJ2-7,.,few,TGTGCCAGCAGAAGCCAATTAGGAGGGGCCGAGCAGTACTTC,CASRSQLGGAEQYF
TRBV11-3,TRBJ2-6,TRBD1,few,TGTGCCAGCAGCGCCGGGACAGGTCTCTTCTCTGGGGCCAACGTCCTGACTTTC,CASSAGTGLFSGANVLTF
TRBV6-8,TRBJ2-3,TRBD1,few,TGTGCCAGCAACAGGGGGAGAATTGCAGATACGCAGTATTTT,CASNRGRIADTQYF
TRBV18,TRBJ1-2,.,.,TGTGCCAGCTCACCTTACAGCTACCTTAACTATGGCTACACCTTC,CASSPYSYLNYGYTF
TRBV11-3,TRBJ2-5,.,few,TGTGCCAGCAGCTTGGGGGCAGTACAAGAGACCCAGTACTTC,CASSLGAVQETQYF